The clone carrying this TCR beta chain was observed a single time. In the source study's methods: For nucleated cells, counts were estimated from reference gene primer amplification. Repertoires were generated with immunoSEQ multiplex PCR, while TCRdb's copy carries only in-frame clones and drops some. Clonal size and the V and J genes are those of that table, whereas D and trimming came from the DNA. Altogether 95,000 to 150,000 clones are present, 80% being singletons, with the ten largest covering 16%. This record belongs to a study of blood T cell repertoires in COVID-19. The overall study: Collection of acute and convalescent COVID-19 samples took place in the United States, Italy and Spain. In each case, the material was cDNA or gDNA derived from T cells, B-cell-depleted T cells, or PBMCs.

Germline V CDR1 and CDR2: KGHDR, SFDVKD. This CDR3 spans 16 amino acids. V was trimmed by 6 bases and J by 4 bases, leaving 18 bases between them. This TCR was recovered from a man aged 55-75 years with active or convalescent COVID-19. This chain joins TRBV24-1 and TRBJ2-1; tentative D call: TRBD2 (6 bases). Material: peripheral blood. This CDR3 is CATSTLEAGGYNEQFF. DNA of the CDR3: TGTGCCACCAGTACCCTAGAAGCGGGCGGGTACAATGAGCAGTTCTTC.